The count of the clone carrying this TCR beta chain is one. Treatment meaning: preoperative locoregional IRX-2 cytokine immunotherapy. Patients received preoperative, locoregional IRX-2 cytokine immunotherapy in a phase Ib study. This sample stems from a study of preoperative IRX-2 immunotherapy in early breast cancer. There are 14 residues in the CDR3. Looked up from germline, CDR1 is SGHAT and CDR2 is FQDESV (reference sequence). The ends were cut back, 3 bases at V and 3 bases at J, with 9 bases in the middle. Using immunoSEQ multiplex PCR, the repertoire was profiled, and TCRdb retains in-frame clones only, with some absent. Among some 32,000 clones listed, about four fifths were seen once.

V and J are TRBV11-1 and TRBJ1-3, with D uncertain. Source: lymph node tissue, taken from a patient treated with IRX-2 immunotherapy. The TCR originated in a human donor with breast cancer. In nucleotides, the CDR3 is TGTGCCAGCAGCTTCACAGACAATGGAAACACCATATATTTT. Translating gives CASSFTDNGNTIYF. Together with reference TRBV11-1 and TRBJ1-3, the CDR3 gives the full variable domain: EAEVAQSPRYKITEKSQAVAFWCDPISGHATLYWYRQILGQGPELLVQFQDESVVDDSQLPKDRFSAERLKGVDSTLKIQPAELGDSAMYLCASSFTDNGNTIYFGEGSWLTVV.